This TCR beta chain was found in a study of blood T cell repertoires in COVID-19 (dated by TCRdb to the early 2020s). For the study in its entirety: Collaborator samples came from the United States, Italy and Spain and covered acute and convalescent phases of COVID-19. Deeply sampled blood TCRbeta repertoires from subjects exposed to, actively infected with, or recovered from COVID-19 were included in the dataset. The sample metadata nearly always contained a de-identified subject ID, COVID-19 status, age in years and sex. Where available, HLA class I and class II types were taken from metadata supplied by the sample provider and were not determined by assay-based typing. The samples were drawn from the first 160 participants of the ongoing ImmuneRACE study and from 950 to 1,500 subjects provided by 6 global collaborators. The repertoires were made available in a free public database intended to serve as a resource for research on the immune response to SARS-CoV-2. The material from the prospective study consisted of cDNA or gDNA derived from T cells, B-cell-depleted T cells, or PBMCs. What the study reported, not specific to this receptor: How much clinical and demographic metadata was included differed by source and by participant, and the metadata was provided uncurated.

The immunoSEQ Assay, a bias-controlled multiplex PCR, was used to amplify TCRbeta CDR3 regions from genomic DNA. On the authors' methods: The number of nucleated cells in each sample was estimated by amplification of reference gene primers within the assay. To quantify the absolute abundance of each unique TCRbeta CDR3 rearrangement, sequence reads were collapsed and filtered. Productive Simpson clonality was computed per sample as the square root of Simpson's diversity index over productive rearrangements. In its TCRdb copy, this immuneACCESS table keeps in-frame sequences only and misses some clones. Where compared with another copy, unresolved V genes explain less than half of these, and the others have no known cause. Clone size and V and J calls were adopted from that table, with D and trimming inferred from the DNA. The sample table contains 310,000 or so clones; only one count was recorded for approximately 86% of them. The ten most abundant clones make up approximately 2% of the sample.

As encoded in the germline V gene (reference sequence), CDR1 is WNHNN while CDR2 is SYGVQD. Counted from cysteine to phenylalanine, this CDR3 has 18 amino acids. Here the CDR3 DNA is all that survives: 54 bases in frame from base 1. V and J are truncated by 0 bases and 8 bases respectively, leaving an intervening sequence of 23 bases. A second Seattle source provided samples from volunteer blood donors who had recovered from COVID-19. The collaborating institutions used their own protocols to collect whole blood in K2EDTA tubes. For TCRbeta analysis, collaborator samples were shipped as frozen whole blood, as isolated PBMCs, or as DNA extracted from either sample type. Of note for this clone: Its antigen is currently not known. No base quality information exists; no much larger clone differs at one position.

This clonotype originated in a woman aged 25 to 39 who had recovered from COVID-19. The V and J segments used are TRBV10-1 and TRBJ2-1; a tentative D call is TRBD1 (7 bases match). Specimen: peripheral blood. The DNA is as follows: TGCGCCAGCAGTGAGTCTGGTGTAGGCAGGGGGGACGTCGATGAGCAGTTCTTC. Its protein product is CASSESGVGRGDVDEQFF.